The TCR beta chain described here comes from a study of blood T cell repertoires in COVID-19 (dated by TCRdb to 2018 to 2021). About the study as a whole: Collaborator samples came from the United States, Italy and Spain and covered acute and convalescent phases of COVID-19. Where available, HLA class I and class II types were obtained from metadata supplied by the sample provider rather than from assay-based typing. The material from the prospective study consisted of cDNA or gDNA derived from T cells, B-cell-depleted T cells, or PBMCs. The dataset comprised deeply sampled blood TCRbeta repertoires from subjects exposed to, actively infected with, or recovered from COVID-19. A freely available public database, intended as a resource for researchers studying the immune response to SARS-CoV-2, is where the repertoires were released. The samples were drawn from two sources: the first 160 participants of the ongoing ImmuneRACE study, and 1,000 to 1,500 subjects contributed by 6 global collaborators. A de-identified subject ID, COVID-19 status, age in years and sex were almost always included in the sample metadata.

This clone was seen only once. Its antigen remains unidentified. Base qualities were left out, and no much larger clone turns up one base away. According to the germline V gene, CDR1 reads SQVTM and CDR2 reads ANQGSEA. After removal of 2 bases from V and 6 bases from J, the junction retains 7 bases not matched to a gene. The CDR3 numbers 14 residues from cysteine through phenylalanine. CDR3 DNA only is kept here, 42 bases in frame from base 1. The investigation overall reported the following: The quantity of clinical and demographic metadata differed by source and by participant and was supplied without curation.

The immunoSEQ Assay, a bias-controlled multiplex PCR, was used to amplify TCRbeta CDR3 regions from genomic DNA. In the source study's methods: The number of nucleated cells in each sample was estimated by amplification of reference gene primers within the assay. To quantify the absolute abundance of each unique TCRbeta CDR3 rearrangement, sequence reads were collapsed and filtered. For each sample, productive Simpson clonality was calculated as the square root of Simpson's diversity index across productive rearrangements. What TCRdb holds here is the immuneACCESS table cut down to in-frame rearrangements. Part of the clones is not present; checked against another copy, under half of the missing clones reflect an unresolved V gene, and the others are unexplained. D and trimming were read from the DNA, whereas the V and J calls and clone size are those reported in that table. The sample contains 200,000 to 250,000 clones, around four fifths of them found a single time. The ten largest make up approximately 15% of the sample.

Participants in the prospective study were enrolled through a virtual design, were aged roughly 18 to 95 years, and lived in about two dozen United States geographic areas. In the prospective study, participants were assigned to cohorts based on the clinical history participants reported in a screening survey and a study questionnaire. For ImmuneRACE Cohort 3, a participant was defined as recovered based on two consecutive negative NP/OP PCR tests, clearance by a healthcare professional, or resolution of symptoms. In the prospective study, whole blood, serum and a nasopharyngeal or oropharyngeal swab were collected from each participant by mobile phlebotomists. Participants in the prospective study had the option to provide additional blood draws and questionnaires over a roughly two-month period. Before DNA extraction, blood samples from the prospective study were shipped at room temperature or frozen.

The receptor was derived from a man between 35 and 55 years old who had recovered from COVID-19. The chain uses TRBV29-1 and TRBJ2-1, and TRBD2 aligns with 7 junction nucleotides. The source material was PBMCs or T cells enriched from blood (not recorded which). The CDR3 loop reads CSVETPPGGNEQFF. The DNA is as follows: TGCAGCGTTGAAACGCCCCCGGGGGGCAATGAGCAGTTCTTC.